This T cell receptor (beta chain) emerged from a study of T and B cells in COVID-19 patients. Study context: Of approximately 20 active-infection patients, fewer than 19 carried comorbidities linked to unfavorable COVID-19 outcome.

Of note for this clonotype: Its antigen is as yet unknown.

Study results and limitations: In COVID-19 patients, T cell receptor beta variable and joining gene use was reportedly strongly skewed. At recovery TRB diversity and richness exceeded healthy donors, after highly clonal active COVID-19 repertoires. Symptomatic-phase blood samples from mildly ill patients and early samples from severe cases were scarce.

Blood genomic DNA input for TRB amplification was about 220-500 ng. Multiplex PCR with BIOMED2 TRB-A/B primer pools amplified TRB rearrangements. In TCRdb, the multiplex PCR reads were re-called with MiXCR into one record per CDR3 protein. Of around 11,000 distinct CDR3 sequences in the sample, over 30% were seen once. Trimming took off 5 bases at V and 8 bases at J, with 13 bases between the two ends. In germline, CDR1 is LGHNA, CDR2 YNFKEQ. The CDR3 consists of 13 residues. This receptor was obtained from a human donor with active COVID-19. Material: blood. The gene calls are TRBV4-2 and TRBJ2-1, with a weak D call TRBD2 (5 bases). The CDR3 DNA is TGTGCCAGCAGCAAACTCCCGGAGGATGAGCAGTTCTTC. Amino acids: CASSKLPEDEQFF.